Listed below are T cell receptor beta chains from one sample, sequenced in a study of immune evolution from preneoplasia to lung adenocarcinoma. Generated by immunoSEQ multiplex PCR, the TCRdb table keeps only in-frame clones and is missing some. The data contain about 5,000 clones, approximately 80% of them seen just once; the ten biggest clones take up around a tenth. The sequencing input was FFPE adjacent normal lung tissue. The origin of the receptors is a donor of 70 years or more with lung adenocarcinoma. Each CDR3 is given with its conserved first and last residue. A D gene is named only where the DNA matches it firmly. Not all rows give a size; the values are once, few, many and, for expanded clones, a class.

TRBV6-6	-	large	TRBJ2-3	CASSNLGPTVKYTQYF	TGTGCCAGCAGCAACCTCGGGCCGACGGTCAAATATACGCAGTATTTT
TRBV5-1	-	-	TRBJ2-2	CASSLDWAATGELFF	TGCGCCAGCAGCTTGGATTGGGCGGCTACCGGGGAGCTGTTTTTT
TRBV4-1	TRBD1	-	TRBJ2-1	CASSPLGQGAGNEQFF	TGCGCCAGCAGCCCACTCGGACAGGGGGCCGGCAATGAGCAGTTCTTC
TRBV28	TRBD1	-	TRBJ1-5	CATKTGRGQPQHF	TGTGCCACCAAGACAGGGAGAGGTCAGCCCCAGCATTTT
TRBV5-1	-	-	TRBJ1-2	CASSSEYGYTF	TGCGCCAGCAGCTCCGAGTATGGCTACACCTTC
TRBV29-1	-	few	TRBJ2-3	CSVEDTQYF	TGCAGCGTTGAAGATACGCAGTATTTT
TRBV6-4	-	-	TRBJ2-5	CASSDSTGPQETQYF	TGTGCCAGCAGTGACTCGACAGGACCGCAAGAGACCCAGTACTTC
TRBV19	TRBD1	-	TRBJ1-2	CASSMPGTGAGYTF	TGTGCCAGTAGTATGCCCGGGACAGGGGCTGGCTACACCTTC
TRBV29-1	-	-	TRBJ2-3	CSVAGTPLPDTQYF	TGCAGCGTGGCCGGGACCCCCCTCCCAGATACGCAGTATTTT
TRBV28	-	once	TRBJ2-3	CASSLLAGTDTQYF	TGTGCCAGCAGTTTATTGGCCGGCACAGATACGCAGTATTTT
TRBV11-2	TRBD1	-	TRBJ2-3	CASSSAGGGTGFADTQYF	TGTGCCAGCAGCTCCGCGGGTGGGGGGACAGGGTTCGCAGATACGCAGTATTTT
TRBV7-9	TRBD1	-	TRBJ1-2	CASSLYGTGANYGYTF	TGTGCCAGCAGCTTATACGGGACAGGAGCTAACTATGGCTACACCTTC
TRBV19	TRBD1	-	TRBJ1-1	CASRLGTGSFTEAFF	TGTGCCAGTCGCCTAGGGACAGGGTCATTCACTGAAGCTTTCTTT
TRBV28	TRBD2	once	TRBJ2-3	CASSSLAGGPVTDTQYF	TGTGCCAGCAGTTCGCTAGCGGGAGGGCCAGTGACAGATACGCAGTATTTT
TRBV5-1	TRBD1	-	TRBJ2-2	CASSLTGDTGELFF	TGCGCCAGCAGCTTGACAGGGGATACCGGGGAGCTGTTTTTT
TRBV10-3	TRBD1	once	TRBJ1-1	CATRGQANTEAFF	TGTGCCACAAGGGGACAGGCGAACACTGAAGCTTTCTTT
TRBV4-2	-	-	TRBJ1-2	CASSQVGAREVHGYTF	TGTGCCAGCAGCCAAGTCGGGGCTAGGGAGGTTCATGGCTACACCTTC
TRBV7-6	TRBD2	once	TRBJ2-3	CASSLAGGNTDTQYF	TGTGCCAGCAGCTTAGCGGGAGGGAACACAGATACGCAGTATTTT
TRBV7-8	TRBD2	-	TRBJ2-5	CASSLVQGGRARKTQYF	TGTGCCAGCAGCTTAGTTCAGGGCGGGAGGGCCCGAAAGACCCAGTACTTC
TRBV29-1	-	-	TRBJ2-7	CSVEGQAYEQYF	TGCAGCGTTGAAGGACAGGCCTACGAGCAGTACTTC
TRBV4-2	TRBD2	-	TRBJ2-7	CASSQVGLDSYEQYF	TGTGCCAGCAGCCAAGTGGGACTAGACTCCTACGAGCAGTACTTC
TRBV7-8	-	-	TRBJ2-6	CASSLMGLDFSGANVLTF	TGTGCCAGCAGCTTAATGGGTTTGGATTTCTCTGGGGCCAACGTCCTGACTTTC
TRBV10-2	-	-	TRBJ1-2	CAAAPGRGYGYTF	TGCGCCGCCGCTCCGGGTAGGGGCTATGGCTACACCTTC
TRBV29-1	-	-	TRBJ2-7	CSVKTQGAYEQYF	TGCAGCGTTAAGACCCAAGGGGCCTACGAGCAGTACTTC
TRBV14	-	-	TRBJ2-2	CASSQLRARTGELFF	TGTGCCAGCAGCCAATTGCGGGCGCGCACCGGGGAGCTGTTTTTT
TRBV6-1	TRBD1	-	TRBJ1-4	CASLRGLSNEKLFF	TGTGCCAGCCTCAGGGGGCTTAGTAATGAAAAACTGTTTTTT
TRBV27	-	-	TRBJ2-2	CASSLERAIGELFF	TGTGCCAGCAGTTTAGAGAGGGCCATCGGGGAGCTGTTTTTT
TRBV15	-	-	TRBJ2-7	CATSRIGADEQYF	TGTGCCACCAGCAGAATTGGTGCGGACGAGCAGTACTTC
TRBV6-1	-	-	TRBJ2-7	CASSEIGGLGWYEQYF	TGTGCCAGCAGTGAAATCGGGGGACTGGGATGGTACGAGCAGTACTTC
TRBV7-2	-	once	TRBJ2-3	CASSPGGTDTQYF	TGTGCCAGCAGTCCAGGGGGCACAGATACGCAGTATTTT
TRBV27	TRBD1	-	TRBJ1-2	CASNPGQGTFNYGYTF	TGTGCCAGCAACCCGGGACAGGGGACATTTAACTATGGCTACACCTTC
TRBV7-2	-	-	TRBJ2-7	CASSYAGGRIYEQYF	TGTGCCAGCAGCTATGCAGGAGGGCGGATCTACGAGCAGTACTTC
TRBV5-8	-	-	TRBJ1-5	CASSLGGVPQHF	TGTGCCAGCAGTCTCGGGGGGGTGCCCCAGCATTTT
TRBV27	-	-	TRBJ2-7	CASSHTGISYEQYF	TGTGCCAGCAGTCATACCGGGATAAGCTACGAGCAGTACTTC
TRBV6-4	-	-	TRBJ2-2	CASSRHSTGELFF	TGTGCCAGCAGCAGACACTCCACCGGGGAGCTGTTTTTT
TRBV11-2	-	-	TRBJ2-7	CASSLSGVAAEQYF	TGTGCCAGCAGCCTCTCCGGGGTAGCGGCCGAGCAGTACTTC
TRBV11-2	-	-	TRBJ2-1	CASSPYVGGSYNEQFF	TGTGCCAGCAGCCCCTACGTCGGGGGCTCCTACAATGAGCAGTTCTTC
TRBV5-6	TRBD2	-	TRBJ2-7	CASSLVGGWLAGDYEQYF	TGTGCCAGCAGCTTGGTTGGTGGGTGGCTAGCGGGAGACTACGAGCAGTACTTC
TRBV19	TRBD1	-	TRBJ1-1	CASSKGAYTEAFF	TGTGCCAGTAGCAAGGGGGCGTACACTGAAGCTTTCTTT
TRBV5-1	-	-	TRBJ2-2	CASNLLSNTGELFF	TGCGCCAGCAATTTGTTGTCGAACACCGGGGAGCTGTTTTTT
TRBV6-5	TRBD1	-	TRBJ2-7	CASRPGQQNYEQYF	TGTGCCAGCAGACCGGGACAGCAGAACTACGAGCAGTACTTC
TRBV2	-	-	TRBJ2-3	CASTRRGLEGGTDTQYF	TGTGCCAGCACCCGAAGGGGACTGGAGGGAGGCACAGATACGCAGTATTTT
TRBV28	TRBD1	-	TRBJ2-3	CASSFPTAGTGIDFNTQYF	TGTGCCAGCAGTTTCCCCACGGCCGGGACAGGGATCGACTTCAATACGCAGTATTTT
TRBV28	-	-	TRBJ1-2	CASSLPSSSPNYGYTF	TGTGCCAGCAGTTTACCTTCGAGTTCGCCCAACTATGGCTACACCTTC
TRBV10-2	-	few	TRBJ1-2	CASGTSGSYYGYTF	TGCGCCAGCGGGACTTCAGGGAGCTACTATGGCTACACCTTC
TRBV3-1/TRBV3-2	-	-	TRBJ2-2	CASGGELFF	TGTGCCAGCGGAGGGGAGCTGTTTTTT
TRBV28	-	-	TRBJ2-7	CASSQGGIGGHEQYF	TGTGCCAGCAGCCAGGGGGGTATAGGTGGGCACGAGCAGTACTTC
TRBV11-2	-	-	TRBJ2-1	CASSLDRGEQFF	TGTGCCAGCAGCTTAGATCGTGGGGAGCAGTTCTTC
TRBV7-8	TRBD2	-	TRBJ2-7	CASRDQRAQSGSLSEQYF	TGTGCCAGCAGAGACCAGAGGGCCCAAAGCGGGAGTTTAAGCGAGCAGTACTTC
TRBV9	-	-	TRBJ1-1	CASSAAMGKTEAFF	TGTGCCAGCAGCGCCGCCATGGGGAAGACTGAAGCTTTCTTT
TRBV11-2	-	once	TRBJ2-1	CASSLVLGRGTYNEQFF	TGTGCCAGCAGCTTAGTTCTGGGGAGAGGTACCTACAATGAGCAGTTCTTC
TRBV19	-	-	TRBJ2-3	CASNRGPLEADTQYF	TGTGCCAGTAATAGGGGACCTTTGGAGGCGGATACGCAGTATTTT
TRBV28	-	-	TRBJ2-5	CATSDSETQYF	TGTGCCACGAGTGATTCAGAGACCCAGTACTTC